This T cell receptor beta chain came from a study of T cells after yellow fever vaccination (dated by TCRdb to about 2019). In terms of the full investigation: Libraries from fractions with low cell numbers were prepared with the SMART-Seq v4 Ultra Low Input RNA kit. Two healthy male donors, one aged 18 to 29 and one aged 30 to 40 years, made up the cohort. To follow T-cell clones before and after primary and booster YFV17D yellow fever vaccination, bulk TCR alpha and beta repertoires were sequenced over time. Bulk PBMC replicates and cell subsets were isolated from blood drawn at multiple timepoints before and after both primary and secondary immunization. Here is what the overall study found, with its caveats: Most clones expanded after primary vaccination were re-detected after the booster (96% of CD4 and approximately 88% of CD8), suggesting broad memory maintenance. Because only two donors were included in the study, the extent to which the findings can be generalized is limited. The secondary T-cell response was weaker than the primary response but faster, peaking on day 5 instead of day 15. A small fraction of clonotypes showed up in both the CD4 and CD8 compartments, probably as a result of convergent recombination. Computational filtering was required because FACS-sorted repertoires could contain abundant contaminating clonotypes from the bulk population.

Read against the paper, the sample's treatment or condition label means: live attenuated yellow fever vaccine strain. A standard Ficoll-Paque protocol was used to isolate PBMCs from peripheral blood. CD4 and CD8 T-cell fractions were isolated with Dynabeads CD4 and CD8 positive selection kits. TriZol was used to extract RNA from bulk PBMCs, from CD4 and CD8 fractions, and from dextramer-positive and dextramer-negative fractions. TCR cDNA was synthesized by 5'RACE template switching, which introduced a universal primer site and unique molecular identifiers. cDNA synthesis was primed from both the TCR alpha and TCR beta constant segments. Libraries were amplified in two PCR steps, with sample barcodes and sequencing adapters added in the second step. Sequencing of the libraries was done on either Illumina HiSeq 2500 (2x100 bp) or NovaSeq (2x150 bp). On the authors' methods: MIGEC handled demultiplexing of reads and collapsing into UMI consensus sequences, while MiXCR performed V(D)J alignment. Using edgeR on replicate PBMC samples, clonotypes were called vaccine-responding if FDR was below 0.01 and the log2 fold change was above 5 up to day 15. Each bulk clonotype received a CD4 or CD8 identity based on whether the sequenced CD4 or CD8 repertoire contained that clonotype at higher abundance. In TCRdb, the public reads were trimmed at Q25 with fastp and aligned with MiXCR, with productive beta chains retained. One record per CDR3 amino acid sequence lists the most common genes and DNA. TCRdb, not the authors, supplied the V and J calls. The sample table lists nearly 70,000 distinct CDR3 sequences, over 6.5% of them with a count of one. 37% of the sample is in the top ten clones.

The cysteine opens and the phenylalanine closes a CDR3 of 15 amino acids. Left in the record is the CDR3 DNA by itself, 45 bases read in frame from the first base. The germline V gene specifies KGHDR as CDR1 and SFDVKD as CDR2. Between the V and J ends, shortened by 7 bases and 4 bases respectively, the junction contains 17 bases. This clonotype was seen repeatedly, ten times or more. Its antigen remains unidentified. Base qualities are not at hand, and no much larger clone is one base apart. The sample consisted of CD8+ T cells sorted from PBMCs, taken about 49 days after the first yellow fever vaccination. The chain couples TRBV24-1 to TRBJ2-3, with a tentative D gene TRBD2 over 6 matching bases. The TCR sequence derives from a man in his late teens or twenties who received the YFV17D yellow fever vaccine. The DNA sequence is given as TGTGCCACCAGAACCCTTGGAGGGATCCCAGATACGCAGTATTTT. The encoded protein is CATRTLGGIPDTQYF.